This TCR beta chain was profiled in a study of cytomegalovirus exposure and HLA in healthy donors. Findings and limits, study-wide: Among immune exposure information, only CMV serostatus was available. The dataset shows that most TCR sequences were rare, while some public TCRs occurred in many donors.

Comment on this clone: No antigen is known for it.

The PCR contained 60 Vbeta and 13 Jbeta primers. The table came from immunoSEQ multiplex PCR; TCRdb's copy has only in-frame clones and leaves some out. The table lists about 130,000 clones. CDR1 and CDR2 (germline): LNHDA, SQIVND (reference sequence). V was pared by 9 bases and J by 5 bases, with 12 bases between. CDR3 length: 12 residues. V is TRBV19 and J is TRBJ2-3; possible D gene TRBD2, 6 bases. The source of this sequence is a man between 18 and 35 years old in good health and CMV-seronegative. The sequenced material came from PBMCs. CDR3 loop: CASRGLQDTQYF. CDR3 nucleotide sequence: TGTGCCAGCCGGGGGTTACAAGATACGCAGTATTTT.